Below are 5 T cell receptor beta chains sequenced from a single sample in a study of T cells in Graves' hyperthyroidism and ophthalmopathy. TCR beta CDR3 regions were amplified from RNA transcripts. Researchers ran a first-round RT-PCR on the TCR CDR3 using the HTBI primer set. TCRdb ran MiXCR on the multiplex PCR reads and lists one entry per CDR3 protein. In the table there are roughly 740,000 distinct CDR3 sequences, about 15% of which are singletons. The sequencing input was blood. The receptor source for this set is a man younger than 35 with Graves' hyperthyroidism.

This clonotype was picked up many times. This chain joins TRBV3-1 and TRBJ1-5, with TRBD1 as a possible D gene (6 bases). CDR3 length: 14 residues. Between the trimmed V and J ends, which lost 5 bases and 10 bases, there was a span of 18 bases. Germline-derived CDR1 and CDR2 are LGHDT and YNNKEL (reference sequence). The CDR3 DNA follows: TGTGCCAGCAGCTCGTCGGGTGGGGGCCAACCCCAGCATTTT. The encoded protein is CASSSSGGGQPQHF. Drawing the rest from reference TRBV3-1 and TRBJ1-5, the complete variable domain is DTAVSQTPKYLVTQMGNDKSIKCEQNLGHDTMYWYKQDSKKFLKIMFSYNNKELIINETVPNRFSPKSPDKAHLNLHINSLELGDSAVYFCASSSSGGGQPQHFGDGTRLSIL.

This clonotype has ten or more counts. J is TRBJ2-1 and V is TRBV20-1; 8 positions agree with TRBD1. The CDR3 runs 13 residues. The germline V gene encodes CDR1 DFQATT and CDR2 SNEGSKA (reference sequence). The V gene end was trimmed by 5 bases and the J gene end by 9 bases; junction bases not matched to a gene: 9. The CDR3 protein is CSAASRTGGEQFF. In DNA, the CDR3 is TGCAGTGCTGCCTCCCGTACAGGGGGTGAGCAGTTCTTC.

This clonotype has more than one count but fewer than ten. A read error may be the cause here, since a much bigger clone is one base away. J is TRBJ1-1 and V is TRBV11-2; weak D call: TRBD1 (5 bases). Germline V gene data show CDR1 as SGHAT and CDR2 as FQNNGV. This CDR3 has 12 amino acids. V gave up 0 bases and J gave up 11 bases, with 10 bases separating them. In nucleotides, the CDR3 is TGTGCCAGCAGCTTAGAGGCAGGGTGGGCTTTCTTT. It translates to CASSLEAGWAFF.

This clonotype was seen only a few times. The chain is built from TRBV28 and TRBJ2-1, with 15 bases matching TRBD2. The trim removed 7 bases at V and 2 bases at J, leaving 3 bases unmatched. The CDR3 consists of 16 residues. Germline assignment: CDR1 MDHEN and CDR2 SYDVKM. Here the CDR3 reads CASTRTSGRAYNEQFF. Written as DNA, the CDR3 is TGTGCCAGCACCAGGACTAGCGGGAGGGCCTACAATGAGCAGTTCTTC.

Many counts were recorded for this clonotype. CDR3 DNA sequence: TGCAGCCTCCAGGGGGGACAGGGGACAGATACGCAGTATTTT. Protein: CSLQGGQGTDTQYF. V gene TRBV29-1 combines with J gene TRBJ2-3, with 10 nucleotides matching TRBD1. J was trimmed by 3 bases and V by 8 bases; bases with no gene match: 8. Germline-derived CDR1 and CDR2 are SQVTM and ANQGSEA. The CDR3 has 14 amino acids.